What follows is one T cell receptor (beta chain) and its context. What it recognizes is unknown. The data originate from a study of T cell responses to AZD1222 COVID-19 vaccine. Study-wide results and limits: Close to half of spike-specific TCRs reportedly recognize unmutated variant regions. Repertoire sampling happened only post peak T cell response.

CDR1 and CDR2 (germline): SGHKS, YYEKEE (reference sequence). The length of the CDR3 is 17 residues. V trimming: 0 bases; J trimming: 5 bases; junction bases outside the gene matches: 11. The table came from immunoSEQ multiplex PCR; TCRdb's copy has only in-frame clones and leaves some out. The sample includes 70,000 to 85,000 clones, about 82% of them seen just once. The clonotype originates from an adult in good health. Material: peripheral blood, obtained on day 0 of AZD1222 vaccination. This chain joins TRBV5-5 and TRBJ2-7, with 10 nucleotides matching TRBD1. The CDR3 here is CASSLGQGARSTHEQYF. In DNA, the CDR3 is TGTGCCAGCAGCTTGGGACAGGGGGCGCGATCGACCCACGAGCAGTACTTC. Full variable domain (rest looked up from reference TRBV5-5 and TRBJ2-7): DAGVTQSPTHLIKTRGQQVTLRCSPISGHKSVSWYQQVLGQGPQFIFQYYEKEERGRGNFPDRFSARQFPNYSSELNVNALLLGDSALYLCASSLGQGARSTHEQYFGPGTRLTVT.